These 18 T cell receptor beta chains came from one sample sequenced in a study of blood T cell repertoires in COVID-19. The repertoire was sequenced with immunoSEQ multiplex PCR; TCRdb's copy has only in-frame clones and lacks some. The sample consists of 250,000 to 350,000 clones, roughly 84% of them appearing once. The sample taken for sequencing was peripheral blood. These receptors were taken from a human donor with COVID-19, enrolled during active disease. The donor label of this sample is uncertain.

The CDR3 DNA is TGTGCCAGCAGCCCGACACCTACGAACACCGGGGAGCTGTTTTTT. Translating gives CASSPTPTNTGELFF. This rearrangement joins TRBV9 to TRBJ2-2; D remains ambiguous. V lost 4 bases to trimming and J lost 0 bases, with 10 bases between them. Germline V gene lookup returns CDR1 SGDLS and CDR2 YYNGEE. The CDR3 covers 15 residues. The full variable domain, completed using reference TRBV9 and TRBJ2-2, is DSGVTQTPKHLITATGQRVTLRCSPRSGDLSVYWYQQSLDQGLQFLIQYYNGEERAKGNILERFSAQQFPDLHSELNLSSLELGDSALYFCASSPTPTNTGELFFGEGSRLTVL.

The chain uses TRBV28 and TRBJ1-1, with TRBD1 as a possible D gene (5 bases). CDR3 length: 14 residues. V lost 2 bases to trimming and J lost 10 bases, with 17 bases between them. CDR1 is MDHEN and CDR2 is SYDVKM in the germline V gene. CDR3 region: CASSLLGTLRGAFF. The CDR3 bases are TGTGCCAGCAGTTTACTTGGGACTCTTCGCGGAGCTTTCTTT.

The genes are TRBV18 and TRBJ2-7, with a tentative D call TRBD1 (6 bases). From germline, CDR1 is KGHSH and CDR2 LQKENI. This CDR3 has 13 amino acids. V was pared by 4 bases and J by 5 bases, with 12 bases between. The CDR3 protein is CASSLQGEHEQYF. DNA of the CDR3: TGTGCCAGCTCACTACAGGGAGAGCACGAGCAGTACTTC.

The genes are TRBV6-1 and TRBJ2-3; 11 bases match TRBD2. The V and J ends lost 1 base and 2 bases, in that order; junction bases with no gene match: 2. Germline V gene lookup returns CDR1 MNHNS and CDR2 SASEGT. This CDR3 is built from 16 residues. For the CDR3, the DNA is TGTGCCAGCAGTGAAGGACTAGCGGGGACCACAGATACGCAGTATTTT. It encodes CASSEGLAGTTDTQYF.

This chain uses TRBV27 with TRBJ2-1; 14 bases match TRBD2. The trim removed 4 bases at V and 7 bases at J, leaving 6 bases unmatched. In germline, CDR1 is MNHEY, CDR2 SMNVEV (reference sequence). This CDR3 region has 16 residues. CDR3 in DNA: TGTGCCAGCAGTTCATTGGGACTAGCGGGAGAGAATGAGCAGTTCTTC. This sequence encodes CASSSLGLAGENEQFF.

V is TRBV4-2 and J is TRBJ2-3; the match to TRBD1 covers 8 bases. CDR3 length equals 15 residues. J lost 0 bases, V lost 1 base, and 0 bases had no gene match. CDR1 is LGHNA, CDR2 YNFKEQ, per germline. The CDR3 nucleotides read TGTGCCAGCAGCCAAGGGGACAGGAGCACAGATACGCAGTATTTT. Protein sequence: CASSQGDRSTDTQYF.

This clone was seen a single time. The rearrangement uses TRBV7-3 and TRBJ2-3; no reliable D call. This CDR3 spans 12 amino acids. Between the trimmed V and J ends, which lost 2 bases and 3 bases, there was a span of 3 bases. Germline CDR1 SGHTA, CDR2 FQGTGA. The CDR3 DNA follows: TGTGCCAGCAGCTTACGGACAGATACGCAGTATTTT. It yields the protein CASSLRTDTQYF.

This chain uses TRBV10-3 with TRBJ2-7; D is ambiguous. This CDR3 is 14 amino acids long. Trimming pared 5 bases from V and 7 bases from J, leaving 18 bases between. CDR1 is ENHRY, CDR2 SYGVKD, per germline. CDR3 region: CAISLGSLQDEQYF. The DNA of the CDR3 is TGTGCCATCAGTTTAGGATCCCTTCAGGATGAGCAGTACTTC.

The chain recombines TRBV7-9 with TRBJ2-1, with no clear D. The CDR3 extends over 15 amino acids. Germline V gives CDR1 SEHNR, CDR2 FQNEAQ (reference sequence). The germline V and J ends were trimmed by 0 bases and 0 bases, with 6 bases remaining between them. This chain's CDR3 is CASSLASSSYNEQFF. As DNA, the CDR3 is TGTGCCAGCAGCTTAGCCTCGAGCTCCTACAATGAGCAGTTCTTC.

The chain couples TRBV11-3 to TRBJ2-1, with 14 bases matching TRBD2. The CDR3 length is 16 residues. CDR1 SGHNT and CDR2 YENEEA come from the germline V gene. Trimming at V came to 4 bases and at J to 6 bases, leaving 5 bases not matched to a gene. The CDR3 sequence is CASSSIGTSGSNEQFF. The DNA for the CDR3 is TGTGCCAGCAGCTCAATCGGGACTAGCGGGAGCAATGAGCAGTTCTTC.

This rearrangement joins TRBV2 to TRBJ2-3, with 7 bases aligning to TRBD2. Trimming removed 0 bases from V and 6 bases from J; junction bases left unmatched: 9. The CDR3 is made up of 16 amino acids. CDR1 SNHLY and CDR2 FYNNEI come from the germline V gene. CDR3 nucleotide sequence: TGTGCCAGCAGTGAAGCCCTCCCGGGAGGTGGGGATACGCAGTATTTT. It is translated as CASSEALPGGGDTQYF.

The chain combines TRBV3-1 (or the pseudogene TRBV3-2) with TRBJ2-5; D gene uncertain. Germline assignment: CDR1 LGHDT and CDR2 YNNKEL (reference sequence). This CDR3 comprises 15 residues. V gave up 4 bases and J gave up 7 bases, with 19 bases separating them. CDR3 sequence (DNA): TGTGCCAGCAGCCGCATGTTGACTGGTGACGGGACCCAGTACTTC. Protein sequence: CASSRMLTGDGTQYF.

This clone was found once. V usage is TRBV5-4 and J usage is TRBJ2-3, with 10 bases that match TRBD2. CDR1 and CDR2 (germline): SGHNT, YYREEE (reference sequence). The CDR3 is made up of 16 amino acids. V dropped 4 bases and J dropped 2; count of bases not matched to a gene: 7. The CDR3 DNA follows: TGTGCCAGCAGCCTTCGGACTAGCGGATTCACAGATACGCAGTATTTT. Residues: CASSLRTSGFTDTQYF.

A note on this clone: Its ends do not fully match the called genes, so a read error is possible. The rearrangement uses TRBV7-2 and TRBJ1-1, with D unresolved. Germline V gene sequence: CDR1 SGHTA, CDR2 FQGNSA. CDR3 length: 16 residues. The CDR3 DNA follows: TGTGCCAGCAGCTTAGTTCCCGACATTTTGAACGCTGAAGCTTTCTTT. Protein product: CASSLVPDILNAEAFF.

The chain couples TRBV28 to TRBJ2-3; 11 positions match TRBD2. CDR1 and CDR2 (germline): MDHEN, SYDVKM. V shed 6 bases, J shed 3 bases, and the junction held 5 bases outside the gene matches. CDR3 length equals 15 residues. The chain's CDR3 is CASRGRTSGTDTQYF. The CDR3 nucleotides are TGTGCCAGCAGGGGACGGACTAGCGGGACAGATACGCAGTATTTT.

The CDR3 coding sequence is TGTGCCAGCAGCGAGTTCAGGGGATTGGAAGGCACTGAAGCTTTCTTT. Translated: CASSEFRGLEGTEAFF. The V gene is TRBV28, the J gene TRBJ1-1; a weak D match, TRBD1 (6 bases). Looked up from germline, CDR1 is MDHEN and CDR2 is SYDVKM. CDR3 length equals 16 residues. The V gene lost 6 bases and the J gene lost 4 bases, with 21 bases spanning the gap.

The chain is built from TRBV11-2 and TRBJ2-7; D might be TRBD1 (6 bases). CDR1 SGHAT and CDR2 FQNNGV come from the germline V gene. This CDR3 is 17 amino acids long. Trimming removed 4 bases at V and 5 bases at J, with 24 bases between. The CDR3 coding sequence is TGTGCCAGCAGCTCGACAGGCCCGGTTACAGGGAAGAACGAGCAGTACTTC. It translates to CASSSTGPVTGKNEQYF.

Only one count was recorded for this clone. V and J are TRBV19 and TRBJ1-2; 7 nucleotides line up with TRBD1. CDR1 and CDR2 (germline): LNHDA, SQIVND (reference sequence). The CDR3 sequence is 14 residues long. The V gene end was trimmed by 3 bases and the J gene end by 2 bases; junction bases not matched to a gene: 3. CDR3: CASSMTGLNYGYTF. The CDR3 DNA reads as TGTGCCAGTAGTATGACAGGGCTCAACTATGGCTACACCTTC. Drawing the rest from reference TRBV19 and TRBJ1-2, the complete variable domain is DGGITQSPKYLFRKEGQNVTLSCEQNLNHDAMYWYRQDPGQGLRLIYYSQIVNDFQKGDIAEGYSVSREKKESFPLTVTSAQKNPTAFYLCASSMTGLNYGYTFGSGTRLTVV.